This T cell receptor (beta chain) was documented in a study of a mutant IDH1 vaccine in newly diagnosed glioma. Study information: Either 4-6 weeks after radiotherapy alone or alongside temozolomide, vaccination was begun.

The J segment lost 5 bases and the V segment lost 4 bases, leaving 8 bases of the junction unmatched. Germline V CDR1 and CDR2: SGHTA, FQGNSA. This CDR3 has 15 amino acids. The protocol was immunoSEQ multiplex PCR, while the TCRdb copy is restricted to in-frame clones and leaves out a portion. In the table there are about 41,000 clones, 85% to 90% of which are singletons. Comments on this clone: The antigen is unknown.

The time point: week 35, safety follow-up. Doses of 300 ug of mutant IDH1 20-mer peptide were given with topical imiquimod. This chain uses TRBV7-2 with TRBJ2-5; 9 bases are a match to TRBD1. This sequence was found in a man aged 35-49 years with glioma. Source: PBMCs, taken from a glioma patient whose treatment included an IDH1 peptide vaccine. The CDR3 DNA reads as TGTGCCAGCAGCTCAGGGGGACAGGGTAGGGAGACCCAGTACTTC. Translated, it gives CASSSGGQGRETQYF.